This paragraph covers one T cell receptor (beta chain) sequence. The data were obtained in a study of blood T cell repertoires in COVID-19. The V and J ends lost 5 bases and 5 bases respectively, with 12 bases between them. Germline CDR1 and CDR2: MDHEN and SYDVKM. The CDR3 loop spans 13 amino acids. Sequenced by immunoSEQ multiplex PCR; TCRdb stores in-frame clones only, minus some. This sample yields 99,000 or so clones, of which about 76% are seen a single time; under 40% belongs to the top ten. The sequenced material came from peripheral blood. The chain is built from TRBV28 and TRBJ2-5; tentative D call: TRBD1 (6 bases). The TCR comes from a man older than 75 with acute or convalescent COVID-19. The CDR3 loop is CASSGAGVETQYF. CDR3 coding DNA: TGTGCCAGCAGTGGGGCAGGGGTGGAGACCCAGTACTTC.